This TCR beta chain was found in a study of cytomegalovirus exposure and HLA in healthy donors. Study outcomes and limitations: Being productive about 90% or about 30% of the time was typical of most TCR beta V segments in an earlier analysis. Sequencing likely generated an artifact that appeared as a cluster of highly shared sequence variants.

CDR1 and CDR2 (germline): ENHRY, SYGVKD. V was trimmed by 0 bases and J by 6 bases, leaving 15 bases between them. The CDR3 covers 15 residues. A multiplex PCR was run with 60 Vbeta primers and 13 Jbeta primers. Clones were sequenced by immunoSEQ multiplex PCR, and TCRdb holds only the in-frame ones, with some missing. The data show roughly 100,000 clones, around 74% seen once. Comment on this clone: No antigen is known for it.

Healthy bone marrow donors made up the donors. The origin of this receptor is a man in his forties in good health and CMV-seronegative. The material sequenced was PBMCs. The chain carries TRBV10-3 and TRBJ2-7; possibly TRBD2 for D (5 bases). CDR3 coding DNA: TGTGCCATCAGTGAGTCGAGCTCACGGGCGGGCGAGCAGTACTTC. This sequence encodes CAISESSSRAGEQYF.